Following are 25 T cell receptor beta chains from one sample sequenced in a study of blood T cell repertoires in COVID-19 (dated by TCRdb to 2018 to 2021). To prepare the library, the immunoSEQ multiplex PCR assay was applied. This immuneACCESS table, as held by TCRdb, lists in-frame sequences with V and J called but not all clones. Of the missing ones, under half trace to an unresolved V gene in checked studies; the others have no known cause. For this sample there are fewer than 200,000 clones; almost 85% appear just once. The ten largest clonotypes hold approximately 2.6% of the sample. The sequenced material came from peripheral blood. The source of these receptors is a woman older than 75 with COVID-19, enrolled during active disease.

This clone was counted a single time. This chain joins TRBV28 and TRBJ1-2, with D unclear. V was cut by 1 base and J by 6 bases, with 9 bases left in between. Per the germline V gene, CDR1 is MDHEN and CDR2 is SYDVKM. This CDR3 comprises 13 residues. This chain's CDR3 is CASSLFAEHGYTF. CDR3 coding DNA: TGTGCCAGCAGTTTATTTGCAGAACATGGCTACACCTTC.

This chain uses TRBV28 with TRBJ2-7; 7 positions match TRBD2. V gave up 2 bases and J gave up 2 bases; unmatched junction bases: 3. CDR3 size: 14 residues. Germline values: CDR1 MDHEN, CDR2 SYDVKM. CDR3: CASSLGGSPYEQYF. DNA of the CDR3: TGTGCCAGCAGTTTAGGCGGGAGTCCCTACGAGCAGTACTTC.

This rearrangement joins TRBV5-1 to TRBJ1-1, with 10 bases identical to TRBD1. From germline, CDR1 is SGHRS and CDR2 YFSETQ. This CDR3 region has 13 residues. Trimming cost V 0 bases and J 11 bases; bases outside gene matches: 4. CDR3 nucleotide sequence: TGCGCCAGCAGCTTGGAGGGGACAGGGGTGGCTTTCTTT. Translated: CASSLEGTGVAFF. Full variable domain (outside the CDR3, taken from reference TRBV5-1 and TRBJ1-1): KAGVTQTPRYLIKTRGQQVTLSCSPISGHRSVSWYQQTPGQGLQFLFEYFSETQRNKGNFPGRFSGRQFSNSRSEMNVSTLELGDSALYLCASSLEGTGVAFFGQGTRLTVV.

The chain links TRBV6-6 to TRBJ1-6; no firm D call. The CDR3 contains 15 residues. The V gene lost 6 bases and the J gene lost 0 bases, with 9 bases spanning the gap. The germline CDR1 and CDR2 sequences are MNHNY and SVGAGI (reference sequence). The CDR3 DNA reads TGTGCCAGCAGCGGCGGGATCTCCTATAATTCACCCCTCCACTTT. Protein: CASSGGISYNSPLHF.

The chain has TRBV5-1 and TRBJ2-3; 7 nucleotides agree with TRBD1. Germline V gene data show CDR1 as SGHRS and CDR2 as YFSETQ. V lost 3 bases, J lost 1 base, and 8 bases stayed unmatched. The CDR3 has 16 amino acids. The chain's CDR3 is CASSYNADRGTDTQYF. CDR3 in DNA: TGCGCCAGCAGCTACAACGCCGACAGGGGCACAGATACGCAGTATTTT.

The CDR3 nucleotides are TGTGCCAGCAGCGTGTTGGGAGCGGGGGGCCCTACCTACAATGAGCAGTTCTTC. Translating gives CASSVLGAGGPTYNEQFF. The rearrangement uses TRBV9 and TRBJ2-1, with 9 bases that match TRBD2. The CDR3 contains 18 residues. V trimming: 2 bases; J trimming: 2 bases; junction bases outside the gene matches: 11. Germline CDR1 SGDLS, CDR2 YYNGEE.

The gene calls are TRBV9 and TRBJ1-2, with TRBD1 matching over 9 bases. Looked up from germline, CDR1 is SGDLS and CDR2 is YYNGEE. This CDR3 spans 12 amino acids. V gave up 6 bases and J gave up 6 bases; unmatched junction bases: 3. CDR3 DNA: TGTGCCAGCACCACAGGGGGCGATGGCTACACCTTC. Translating it yields CASTTGGDGYTF.

The V call is TRBV5-1, the J call TRBJ2-3; TRBD1 might be the D (6 bases). This CDR3 has 13 residues. Between the trimmed V and J ends, which lost 4 bases and 5 bases, there was a span of 11 bases. Germline V gene lookup returns CDR1 SGHRS and CDR2 YFSETQ. CDR3 bases: TGCGCCAGCAGCCTTGACAGGATAGATACGCAGTATTTT. This gives the protein CASSLDRIDTQYF.

V gene TRBV6-5 combines with J gene TRBJ1-3; D is unclear. The V gene lost 8 bases and the J gene lost 1 base, with 15 bases spanning the gap. The CDR3 length is 15 residues. Germline V gene lookup returns CDR1 MNHEY and CDR2 SVGAGI. The CDR3, as DNA: TGTGCCAGCCGGGGAGGGAGGATTTCTGGAAACACCATATATTTT. Its protein is CASRGGRISGNTIYF.

The chain employs TRBV6-5 and TRBJ1-2; 7 nucleotides match TRBD1. Germline lookup yields CDR1 MNHEY and CDR2 SVGAGI. The J segment lost 8 bases and the V segment lost 6 bases, leaving 9 bases of the junction unmatched. This CDR3 has 13 amino acids. CDR3 protein: CASSSRQGKGYTF. In DNA, the CDR3 is TGTGCCAGCAGCTCTCGACAGGGCAAGGGCTACACCTTC.

A single count supports this clone. The genes are TRBV15 and TRBJ2-1, with 15 bases lining up with TRBD2. The germline V gene has CDR1 LNHNV and CDR2 YYDKDF (reference sequence). The CDR3 contains 15 residues. Unmatched junction bases numbered 4, after V lost 4 bases and J lost 9 bases. The CDR3 is CATSMGTSGGLEQFF. In DNA, the CDR3 is TGTGCCACCAGCATGGGGACTAGCGGGGGGCTTGAGCAGTTCTTC.

The rearrangement uses TRBV2 and TRBJ2-5; 9 bases fit TRBD2. The CDR3 is made up of 14 amino acids. In germline, CDR1 is SNHLY, CDR2 FYNNEI. V lost 8 bases, J lost 5 bases, and 9 bases stayed unmatched. The CDR3 DNA sequence: TGTGCCAGCGCGGGACTAGCTAATTCGGAGACCCAGTACTTC. This gives the protein CASAGLANSETQYF.

The V gene is TRBV19, the J gene TRBJ2-7, with D perhaps matching TRBD1 (6 bases). CDR1 and CDR2 (germline): LNHDA, SQIVND (reference sequence). CDR3 length: 14 residues. Trimming removed 3 bases at V and 2 bases at J, with 11 bases between. CDR3 coding DNA: TGTGCCAGTAGTATTTCAACAGGGCCCTACGAGCAGTACTTC. Protein sequence: CASSISTGPYEQYF. Drawing the rest from reference TRBV19 and TRBJ2-7, the complete variable domain is DGGITQSPKYLFRKEGQNVTLSCEQNLNHDAMYWYRQDPGQGLRLIYYSQIVNDFQKGDIAEGYSVSREKKESFPLTVTSAQKNPTAFYLCASSISTGPYEQYFGPGTRLTVT.

The J gene is TRBJ2-1, the V gene TRBV6-5, with a tentative D call TRBD2 (6 bases). The germline gives CDR1 MNHEY, CDR2 SVGAGI. V gave up 2 bases and J gave up 10 bases, with 18 bases separating them. The CDR3 is 15 residues long. CDR3: CASSYTTSFLYEQFF. The CDR3 DNA sequence: TGTGCCAGCAGTTACACGACTAGTTTTCTGTACGAGCAGTTCTTC.

This clone was seen more than once but under ten times. The junction differs from germline at one of its ends, possibly a read error. The genes are TRBV7-7 and TRBJ1-3; possibly TRBD1 for D (5 bases). The CDR3 spans 15 residues. CDR1 and CDR2 from the germline V gene are SSHAT and FNYEAQ (reference sequence). The CDR3 sequence is CASSLSGDPGNTIYF. The CDR3 coding sequence is TGTGCTAGCAGCTTAAGCGGGGACCCTGGAAACACCATATATTTT.

The V gene is TRBV6-5, the J gene TRBJ2-7; D is perhaps TRBD2 (5 bases). CDR1 and CDR2 (germline): MNHEY, SVGAGI. V was cut by 0 bases and J by 3 bases, with 9 bases left in between. This CDR3 is built from 14 residues. The CDR3 loop is CASSYSGVVYEQYF. CDR3 bases: TGTGCCAGCAGTTACTCCGGGGTAGTCTACGAGCAGTACTTC.

V and J are TRBV6-5 and TRBJ1-2; tentative D call: TRBD1 (6 bases). V dropped 6 bases and J dropped 11 bases, with 19 bases sitting between them. Germline loops: CDR1 MNHEY, CDR2 SVGAGI. There are 13 residues in the CDR3. In DNA, the CDR3 is TGTGCCAGCAGCCCAGGGGCATCTCGAGGATACACCTTC. Its protein product is CASSPGASRGYTF.

The gene calls are TRBV28 and TRBJ2-1; 12 bases align to TRBD2. The V gene end was trimmed by 4 bases and the J gene end by 4 bases; junction bases not matched to a gene: 11. The CDR3 is made up of 18 amino acids. CDR1 is MDHEN, CDR2 SYDVKM, per germline. The CDR3 DNA reads as TGTGCCAGCAGTTCACTAGCGGGAGGCCCCCAGGTTTACAATGAGCAGTTCTTC. This gives the protein CASSSLAGGPQVYNEQFF.

The rearrangement links TRBV2 to TRBJ1-2; D may be TRBD1 (6 bases). With 1 base removed from V and 6 bases from J, the gap between germline ends came to 12 bases. Germline V lookup: CDR1 SNHLY, CDR2 FYNNEI. The CDR3 has 14 residues. The CDR3 sequence is CASSEDRVVDGYTF. The CDR3 DNA reads TGTGCCAGCAGTGAAGACAGGGTGGTCGATGGCTACACCTTC.

The genes are TRBV11-2 and TRBJ2-5; maybe TRBD2 (5 bases). CDR3 length equals 14 residues. Germline V gene data show CDR1 as SGHAT and CDR2 as FQNNGV. V was trimmed by 0 bases and J by 5 bases, leaving 10 bases between them. CDR3 region: CASSLDGSWETQYF. CDR3 nucleotides: TGTGCCAGCAGCTTAGATGGGAGCTGGGAGACCCAGTACTTC.

The CDR3 region is CASSVGSGGFADTQYF. The CDR3 bases are TGTGCCAGCAGCGTAGGGTCAGGGGGCTTCGCAGATACGCAGTATTTT. This chain connects TRBV9 to TRBJ2-3, with 8 bases that match TRBD1. This CDR3 spans 16 amino acids. The V segment lost 0 bases and the J segment 4 bases; nucleotides outside the gene matches: 7. Germline values: CDR1 SGDLS, CDR2 YYNGEE.

This clone showed up just a few times. This chain joins TRBV7-8 and TRBJ2-2; TRBD2 matches at 12 bases. Germline CDR1 is SGHVS and CDR2 is FQNEAQ. The trim removed 2 bases at V and 3 bases at J, leaving 4 bases unmatched. There are 17 residues in the CDR3. CDR3 sequence (DNA): TGTGCCAGCAGCTTACTAGCGGGAGGGCCCGACACCGGGGAGCTGTTTTTT. Its translation: CASSLLAGGPDTGELFF.

The chain is built from TRBV19 and TRBJ1-1; 7 bases line up with TRBD1. The junction had 11 bases not matched to a gene; V was cut back by 5 bases and J by 2 bases. The CDR3 length is 16 residues. CDR1 and CDR2 from the germline V gene are LNHDA and SQIVND (reference sequence). DNA for the CDR3: TGTGCCAGTAGTCCAGGCAGGGACAGACCAAACACTGAAGCTTTCTTT. Its translation is CASSPGRDRPNTEAFF.

This clone has only a few counts. The chain links TRBV7-9 to TRBJ2-7; D may be TRBD1 (6 bases). Germline CDR1 and CDR2: SEHNR and FQNEAQ (reference sequence). This CDR3 is built from 14 residues. With 5 bases removed from V and 6 bases from J, the gap between germline ends came to 17 bases. The CDR3 coding sequence is TGTGCCAGCAGCCCTGGACAGCCTTCGCCCGAGCAGTACTTC. Protein: CASSPGQPSPEQYF.

The CDR3 here is CASSDTENYGYTF. CDR3 coding DNA: TGTGCCAGCAGTGATACAGAAAACTATGGCTACACCTTC. The chain has TRBV2 and TRBJ1-2; no firm D call. The germline V and J ends were trimmed by 3 bases and 2 bases, with 7 bases remaining between them. Looked up from germline, CDR1 is SNHLY and CDR2 is FYNNEI. There are 13 residues in the CDR3.